Below, 10 T cell receptor beta chains from the same sample are listed, as sequenced in a study of T cells after yellow fever vaccination. TCRdb re-called the 5' RACE reads with MiXCR, one entry per CDR3 protein. Seen here are hundreds of thousands of distinct CDR3 sequences, around 20% observed once, and the top ten hold 18%. Sample: PBMCs, taken before the yellow fever booster vaccination. Receptors originate from a young man who received the YFV17D yellow fever vaccine.

In its sample, this clonotype was seen a few times. DNA of the CDR3: TGTGCCAGCAGCTTCGGACAGGGTGAAGGAAACACCATATATTTT. Translated: CASSFGQGEGNTIYF. The V and J genes are TRBV7-6 and TRBJ1-3, with TRBD1 matching over 8 bases. CDR1 is SGHVS, CDR2 FNYEAQ, per germline. The V segment lost 3 bases and the J segment 4 bases; nucleotides outside the gene matches: 5. The CDR3 covers 15 residues.

The chain has TRBV25-1 and TRBJ1-6; no definite D call. V lost 6 bases to trimming and J lost 8 bases, with 14 bases between them. CDR1 and CDR2 (germline): MGHDK, SYGVNS. CDR3 size: 14 residues. For the CDR3, the DNA is TGTGCCAGCAGAGGACCGGGGTCGGATTCACCCCTCCACTTT. Translating gives CASRGPGSDSPLHF. Full variable domain (missing parts from reference TRBV25-1 and TRBJ1-6): EADIYQTPRYLVIGTGKKITLECSQTMGHDKMYWYQQDPGMELHLIHYSYGVNSTEKGDLSSESTVSRIRTEHFPLTLESARPSHTSQYLCASRGPGSDSPLHFGNGTRLTVT.

The sample holds a few counts of this clonotype. The chain's CDR3 is CASSLWAAPTDTQYF. For the CDR3, the DNA is TGTGCCAGCAGTTTATGGGCAGCCCCCACAGATACGCAGTATTTT. The V gene is TRBV12-3 or TRBV12-4, the J gene TRBJ2-3; the D is unclear. The CDR3 runs 15 residues. Trimming shortened V by 2 bases and J by 2 bases, and 11 bases separated the two germline ends.

The chain is built from TRBV6-5 and TRBJ1-4; D not certain. CDR3 length: 13 residues. Germline V gene lookup returns CDR1 MNHEY and CDR2 SVGAGI. Trimming cost V 4 bases and J 8 bases, with 11 bases left between them. CDR3 bases: TGTGCCAGCAGTTTCATCCTCGGGGAAAAACTGTTTTTT. Protein: CASSFILGEKLFF.

This clonotype was picked up a small number of times. V gene TRBV7-9 combines with J gene TRBJ2-1, with a weak D call TRBD1 (6 bases). V shed 4 bases and J shed 0 bases, with 13 bases lying between them. This CDR3 contains 16 residues. Germline V gives CDR1 SEHNR, CDR2 FQNEAQ (reference sequence). DNA of the CDR3: TGTGCCAGCAGCTGGGCCGGGACAAGCTCCTACAATGAGCAGTTCTTC. Encoded protein: CASSWAGTSSYNEQFF.

Here the CDR3 reads CASSLLAGGHYEQYF. The CDR3 DNA reads TGTGCCAGCAGCTTGCTAGCGGGGGGTCACTACGAGCAGTACTTC. This chain connects TRBV7-2 to TRBJ2-7, with 11 positions matching TRBD2. This CDR3 contains 15 residues. Per germline, CDR1 SGHTA and CDR2 FQGNSA. V was clipped by 3 bases and J by 3 bases; unmatched bases: 4. Filled out from reference TRBV7-2 and TRBJ2-7, the complete variable domain reads GAGVSQSPSNKVTEKGKDVELRCDPISGHTALYWYRQSLGQGLEFLIYFQGNSAPDKSGLPSDRFSAERTGGSVSTLTIQRTQQEDSAVYLCASSLLAGGHYEQYFGPGTRLTVT.

This clonotype was seen ten or more times. V gene TRBV29-1 combines with J gene TRBJ2-1; D possibly corresponds to TRBD2 (5 bases). V shed 5 bases and J shed 9 bases, with 23 bases lying between them. CDR3 length: 15 amino acids. From germline, CDR1 is SQVTM and CDR2 ANQGSEA. CDR3 bases: TGCAGCGTTTCCTCCCCCGGGAACCCGGTGCCTGAGCAGTTCTTC. As protein: CSVSSPGNPVPEQFF.

This clonotype was found a few times. The genes are TRBV5-8 and TRBJ1-1; 7 bases align to TRBD1. Germline loops: CDR1 SGHTS, CDR2 YDEGEE. CDR3 size: 14 residues. With V trimmed by 4 bases and J by 2 bases, 5 bases remained unmatched. The CDR3 sequence is CASSKGQVNTEAFF. For the CDR3, the DNA is TGTGCCAGCAGCAAAGGACAGGTCAACACTGAAGCTTTCTTT.

This chain links TRBV6-2 or TRBV6-3 with TRBJ2-5; D could derive from TRBD1 or TRBD2 (5 bases each). The V and J ends lost 4 bases and 5 bases respectively, with 17 bases between them. CDR1 MNHEY and CDR2 SVGEGT come from the germline V gene. The CDR3 sequence is 15 residues long. The CDR3, as DNA: TGTGCCAGCAGTTCCGACAGACTAACCCGGGAGACCCAGTACTTC. Translated: CASSSDRLTRETQYF.

The chain joins TRBV20-1 to TRBJ2-1; D gene unclear. The germline V gene encodes CDR1 DFQATT and CDR2 SNEGSKA (reference sequence). The CDR3 is 10 amino acids. The germline V and J ends were trimmed by 3 bases and 10 bases, with 7 bases remaining between them. The CDR3 spells CSASLAEQFF. DNA for the CDR3: TGCAGTGCTAGCCTGGCAGAGCAGTTCTTC.